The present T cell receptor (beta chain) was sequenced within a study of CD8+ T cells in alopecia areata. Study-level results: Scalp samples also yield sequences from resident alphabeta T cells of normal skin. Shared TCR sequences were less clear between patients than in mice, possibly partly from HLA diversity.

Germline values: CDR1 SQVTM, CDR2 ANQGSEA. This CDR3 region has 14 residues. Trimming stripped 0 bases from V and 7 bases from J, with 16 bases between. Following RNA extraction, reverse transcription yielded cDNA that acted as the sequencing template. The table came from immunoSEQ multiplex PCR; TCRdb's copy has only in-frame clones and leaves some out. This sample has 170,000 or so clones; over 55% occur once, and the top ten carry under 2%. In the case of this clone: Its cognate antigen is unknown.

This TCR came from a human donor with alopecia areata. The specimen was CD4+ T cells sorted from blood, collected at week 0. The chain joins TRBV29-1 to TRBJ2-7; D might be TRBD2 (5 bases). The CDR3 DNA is TGCAGCGTTGAAGATCAGGAGGAGGCCGGGGAGCAGTACTTC. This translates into CSVEDQEEAGEQYF.